This TCR beta chain was sequenced during a study of STAT5B mutations in CD4+ large granular lymphocyte leukemia. Study-wide results and caveats: No patients shared main leukemic clonotypes, though less than 30% appeared at low frequency elsewhere. CD4-sorted patient repertoires seemed more clonal than healthy CD4+ repertoires.

The assay was run at survey level. Source study methods: Productive clonotypes were detectable down to 2.59 x 10-5 frequency. TCRdb's table, derived via immunoSEQ multiplex PCR, lists solely in-frame clones and lacks some. Clone size and V and J calls were adopted from that table, with D and trimming inferred from the DNA. The sample lists tens of thousands of clones, approximately 84% seen once, with approximately 0.32% in the top ten. With regard to this clone: What it recognizes is unknown.

V shed 4 bases and J shed 1 base, with 4 bases lying between them. The CDR3 covers 13 residues. The germline V gene has CDR1 MDHEN and CDR2 SYDVKM. This sequence originates from a human donor in good health. The chain combines TRBV28 with TRBJ2-2; D remains ambiguous. Specimen: CD4+ T cells from blood buffy coats. CDR3 coding DNA: TGTGCCAGCAGTTGGGGGAACACCGGGGAGCTGTTTTTT. This gives the protein CASSWGNTGELFF.